This T cell receptor (beta chain) appears in the sequencing data of a study of T cells after yellow fever vaccination. This clonotype was seen more than once but under ten times. By 5'RACE template switching, TCR cDNA was produced, with a universal primer site and UMIs added in the process. TCRdb used MiXCR to reprocess the 5' RACE reads, holding one entry per CDR3 protein. The sample yields some 300,000 distinct CDR3 sequences, around 8.1% seen once. This CDR3 is 16 amino acids long. Trimming shortened V by 5 bases and J by 1 base, and 14 bases separated the two germline ends. CDR1 and CDR2 (germline): SGHVS, FNYEAQ.

The J gene is TRBJ2-2, the V gene TRBV7-6; D uncertain. The clonotype originates from a man aged 18 to 29 who received the YFV17D yellow fever vaccine. Sequenced here: PBMCs, sampled about 49 days after the first yellow fever vaccination. The CDR3 DNA is TGTGCCAGCAGCCTACTTAATGCCGAGAACACCGGGGAGCTGTTTTTT. Translated, it gives CASSLLNAENTGELFF.